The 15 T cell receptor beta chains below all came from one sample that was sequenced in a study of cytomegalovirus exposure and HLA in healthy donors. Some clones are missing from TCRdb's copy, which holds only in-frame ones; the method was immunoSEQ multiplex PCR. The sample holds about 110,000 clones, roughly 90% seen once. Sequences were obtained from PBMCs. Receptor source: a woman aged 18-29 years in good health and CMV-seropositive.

The CDR3 nucleotides are TGTGCCAGCAGCCTTGGGGCCGGAGCCAAAAACATTCAGTACTTC. It codes for CASSLGAGAKNIQYF. The chain has TRBV9 and TRBJ2-4, with D tentatively TRBD1 (5 bases). Deletions cut 4 bases from V and 0 bases from J, with 11 bases between. The germline CDR1 and CDR2 sequences are SGDLS and YYNGEE. This CDR3 is 15 amino acids long.

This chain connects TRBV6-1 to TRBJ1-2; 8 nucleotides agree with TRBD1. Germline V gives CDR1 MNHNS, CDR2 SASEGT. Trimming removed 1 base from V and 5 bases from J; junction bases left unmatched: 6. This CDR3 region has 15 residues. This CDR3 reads CASSEGQGAWYGYTF. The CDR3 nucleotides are TGTGCCAGCAGTGAAGGGCAGGGGGCCTGGTATGGCTACACCTTC.

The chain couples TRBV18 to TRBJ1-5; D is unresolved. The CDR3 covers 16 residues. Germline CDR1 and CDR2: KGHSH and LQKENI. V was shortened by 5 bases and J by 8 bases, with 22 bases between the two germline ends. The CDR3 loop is CASSGSVGRVPEPQHF. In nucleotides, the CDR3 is TGTGCCAGCTCAGGGAGTGTCGGCCGTGTACCGGAGCCCCAGCATTTT.

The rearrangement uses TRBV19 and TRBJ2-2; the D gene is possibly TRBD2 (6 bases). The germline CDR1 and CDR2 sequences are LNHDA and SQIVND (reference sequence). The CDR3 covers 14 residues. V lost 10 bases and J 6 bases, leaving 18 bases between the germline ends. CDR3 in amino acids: CATKPDGGAGELFF. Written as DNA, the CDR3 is TGTGCCACTAAGCCCGACGGAGGGGCCGGGGAGCTGTTTTTT.

The CDR3 DNA is TGCGCCAGCAGCCAGGACTACAGGGGGGGTGGAGATACGCAGTATTTT. Translating gives CASSQDYRGGGDTQYF. The genes are TRBV4-3 and TRBJ2-3; maybe TRBD1 (8 bases). V was clipped by 3 bases and J by 5 bases, with 18 bases between them. The CDR3 consists of 16 residues. CDR1 is LGHNA and CDR2 is YSLEER in the germline V gene.

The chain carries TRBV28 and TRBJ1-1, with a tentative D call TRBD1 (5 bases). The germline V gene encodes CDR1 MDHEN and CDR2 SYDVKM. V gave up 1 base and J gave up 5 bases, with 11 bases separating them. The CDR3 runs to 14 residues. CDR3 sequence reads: CASSLSKGWTEAFF. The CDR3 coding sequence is TGTGCCAGCAGTTTATCTAAGGGGTGGACTGAAGCTTTCTTT.

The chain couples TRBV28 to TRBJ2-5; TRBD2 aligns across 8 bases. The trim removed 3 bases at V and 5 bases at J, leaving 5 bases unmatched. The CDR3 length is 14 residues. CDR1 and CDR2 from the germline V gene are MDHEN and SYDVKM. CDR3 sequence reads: CASSFSGGKETQYF. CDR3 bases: TGTGCCAGCAGTTTTTCGGGGGGGAAGGAGACCCAGTACTTC.

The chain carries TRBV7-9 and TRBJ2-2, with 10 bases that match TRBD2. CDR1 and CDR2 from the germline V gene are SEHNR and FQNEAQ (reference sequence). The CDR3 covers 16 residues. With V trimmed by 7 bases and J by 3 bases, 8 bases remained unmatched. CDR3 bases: TGTGCCAGCATTCCCACTAGCGGGGCCTACACCGGGGAGCTGTTTTTT. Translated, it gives CASIPTSGAYTGELFF. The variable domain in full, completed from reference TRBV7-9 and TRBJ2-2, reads DTGVSQNPRHKITKRGQNVTFRCDPISEHNRLYWYRQTLGQGPEFLTYFQNEAQLEKSRLLSDRFSAERPKGSFSTLEIQRTEQGDSAMYLCASIPTSGAYTGELFFGEGSRLTVL.

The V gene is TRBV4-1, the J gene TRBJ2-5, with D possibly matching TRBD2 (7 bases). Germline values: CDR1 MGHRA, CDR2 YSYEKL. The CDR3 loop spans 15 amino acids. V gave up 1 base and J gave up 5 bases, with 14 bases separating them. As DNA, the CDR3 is TGCGCCAGCAGCCAAGCCGGGGGGCCTACGGAGACCCAGTACTTC. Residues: CASSQAGGPTETQYF.

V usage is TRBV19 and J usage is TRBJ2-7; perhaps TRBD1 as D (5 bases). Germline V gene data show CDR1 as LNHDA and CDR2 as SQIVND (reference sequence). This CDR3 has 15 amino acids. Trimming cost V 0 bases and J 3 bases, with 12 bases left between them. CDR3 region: CASSIDGTGYYEQYF. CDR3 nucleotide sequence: TGTGCCAGTAGTATAGATGGAACAGGTTACTACGAGCAGTACTTC.

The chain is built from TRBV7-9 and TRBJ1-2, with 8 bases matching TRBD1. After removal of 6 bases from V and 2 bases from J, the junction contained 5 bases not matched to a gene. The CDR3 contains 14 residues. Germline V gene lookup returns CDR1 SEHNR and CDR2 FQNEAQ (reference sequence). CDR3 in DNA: TGTGCCAGCAGTGGACAGGGCTCCAACTATGGCTACACCTTC. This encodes CASSGQGSNYGYTF. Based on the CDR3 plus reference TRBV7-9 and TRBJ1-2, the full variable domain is DTGVSQNPRHKITKRGQNVTFRCDPISEHNRLYWYRQTLGQGPEFLTYFQNEAQLEKSRLLSDRFSAERPKGSFSTLEIQRTEQGDSAMYLCASSGQGSNYGYTFGSGTRLTVV.

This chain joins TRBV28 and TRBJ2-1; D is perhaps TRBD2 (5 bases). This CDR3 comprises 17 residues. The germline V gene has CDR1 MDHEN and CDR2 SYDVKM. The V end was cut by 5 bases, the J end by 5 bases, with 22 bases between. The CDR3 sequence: CASSNKRARIVDNEQFF. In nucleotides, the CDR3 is TGTGCCAGCAGTAATAAGAGGGCCCGGATCGTGGACAATGAGCAGTTCTTC.

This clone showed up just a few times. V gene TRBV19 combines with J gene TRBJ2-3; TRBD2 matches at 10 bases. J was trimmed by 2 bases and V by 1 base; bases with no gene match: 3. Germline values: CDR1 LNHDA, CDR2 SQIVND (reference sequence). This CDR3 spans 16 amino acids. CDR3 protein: CASSIVAGGPTDTQYF. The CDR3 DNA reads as TGTGCCAGTAGTATAGTAGCGGGGGGCCCCACAGATACGCAGTATTTT.

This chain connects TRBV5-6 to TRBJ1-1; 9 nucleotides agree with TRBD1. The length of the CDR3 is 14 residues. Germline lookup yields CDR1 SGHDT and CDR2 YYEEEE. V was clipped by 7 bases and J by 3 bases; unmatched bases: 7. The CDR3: CASAEGDRDTEAFF. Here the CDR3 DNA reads TGTGCCAGCGCTGAGGGGGACAGGGACACTGAAGCTTTCTTT.

CDR3 protein: CASREQGRNGYTF. CDR3 bases: TGTGCCAGCAGGGAACAGGGAAGGAATGGCTACACCTTC. The rearrangement uses TRBV6-6 and TRBJ1-2; perhaps TRBD1 as D (6 bases). From germline, CDR1 is MNHNY and CDR2 SVGAGI (reference sequence). Trimming removed 6 bases at V and 6 bases at J, with 14 bases between. The CDR3 extends over 13 amino acids.